Following are 8 T cell receptor beta chains from one sample sequenced in a study of blood T cell repertoires in COVID-19. The assay was immunoSEQ multiplex PCR, and TCRdb's table has in-frame clones only and misses some. The profile shows 140,000 to 150,000 clones, roughly 89% of them singletons. Sequenced sample: peripheral blood. The receptors were sampled from a woman aged 45-59 years with acute or convalescent COVID-19.

This clone was counted between two and nine times. The chain combines TRBV6-2 or TRBV6-3 with TRBJ2-2; 8 nucleotides match TRBD2. The V segment lost 3 bases and the J segment 1 base; nucleotides outside the gene matches: 4. The CDR3 runs 16 residues. Germline assignment: CDR1 MNHEY and CDR2 SVGEGT. CDR3 region: CASSYMAGGNTGELFF. The CDR3 bases are TGTGCCAGCAGTTATATGGCGGGAGGGAACACCGGGGAGCTGTTTTTT.

The chain carries TRBV5-1 and TRBJ2-5, with D perhaps matching TRBD1 (6 bases). This CDR3 has 15 residues. Germline V gene sequence: CDR1 SGHRS, CDR2 YFSETQ. Trimming cost V 0 bases and J 4 bases, with 13 bases left between them. The CDR3 protein is CASSLVVQGPETQYF. CDR3 DNA sequence: TGCGCCAGCAGCTTGGTGGTACAGGGTCCAGAGACCCAGTACTTC.

CDR3: CASSPGANYNSPLHF. In DNA, the CDR3 is TGTGCCAGCTCACCAGGGGCAAACTATAATTCACCCCTCCACTTT. The gene calls are TRBV18 and TRBJ1-6; tentatively, D is TRBD1 (5 bases). Germline values: CDR1 KGHSH, CDR2 LQKENI. Trimming took 2 bases from V and 3 from J, leaving 8 bases between them. This CDR3 comprises 15 residues.

The chain combines TRBV27 with TRBJ1-5, with D maybe TRBD1 (5 bases). CDR1 is MNHEY and CDR2 is SMNVEV in the germline V gene (reference sequence). The V end lost 3 bases, the J end lost 3 bases, and 12 bases lay between the germline ends. The CDR3 contains 15 residues. The CDR3 loop reads CASSFLRQLNQPQHF. The CDR3, as DNA: TGTGCCAGCAGTTTTCTACGACAGCTCAATCAGCCCCAGCATTTT.

The V call is TRBV6-5, the J call TRBJ2-5; D uncertain. CDR1 is MNHEY, CDR2 SVGAGI, per germline. V shed 0 bases and J shed 4 bases, with 9 bases lying between them. The CDR3 is 14 amino acids. CDR3 protein: CASSYSGSRETQYF. The CDR3, as DNA: TGTGCCAGCAGTTACTCGGGTAGCAGAGAGACCCAGTACTTC.

This clone was observed a few times. Here the CDR3 DNA reads TGTGCCAGCTCACCCCGGAATGAAGGGGGAGGGAAAGGCTACACCTTC. Translated: CASSPRNEGGGKGYTF. The chain recombines TRBV18 with TRBJ1-2; a weak D match, TRBD1 (6 bases). Looked up from germline, CDR1 is KGHSH and CDR2 is LQKENI. The V end lost 3 bases, the J end lost 8 bases, and 22 bases lay between the germline ends. The CDR3 spans 16 residues. Together with reference TRBV18 and TRBJ1-2, the CDR3 gives the full variable domain: NAGVMQNPRHLVRRRGQEARLRCSPMKGHSHVYWYRQLPEEGLKFMVYLQKENIIDESGMPKERFSAEFPKEGPSILRIQQVVRGDSAAYFCASSPRNEGGGKGYTFGSGTRLTVV.

The gene calls are TRBV9 and TRBJ2-3; 7 nucleotides align to TRBD1. With V trimmed by 4 bases and J by 5 bases, 10 bases remained unmatched. Germline V gene lookup returns CDR1 SGDLS and CDR2 YYNGEE. The CDR3 consists of 15 residues. Here the CDR3 DNA reads TGTGCCAGCAGCTTAGGAACGACAGGGAAAGATACGCAGTATTTT. It specifies CASSLGTTGKDTQYF.

The chain couples TRBV29-1 to TRBJ1-2; D call uncertain. CDR1 is SQVTM, CDR2 ANQGSEA, per germline. V shed 4 bases and J shed 2 bases, with 8 bases lying between them. CDR3 length: 12 amino acids. The CDR3 sequence is CSVGTENYGYTF. The CDR3 DNA reads TGCAGCGTTGGAACAGAGAACTATGGCTACACCTTC.